This T cell receptor (beta chain) was obtained from a study of CD8+CD57+ T cells in acquired aplastic anemia. Overall study context: Sorted CD4+ and CD8+ cell DNA averaged about 3 ug. Overall study findings and caveats: Patients versus controls showed no significant CD8+ Simpson's diversity difference. Patients and controls had in common 25 to 35 CD8+ CDR3 sequences.

The length of the CDR3 is 15 residues. CDR1 is GTSNPN and CDR2 is SVGIG in the germline V gene (reference sequence). The V end was cut by 4 bases, the J end by 0 bases, with 15 bases between. A single count supports this clonotype. The antigen is undetermined. The study profiled TCR beta VDJ and CDR3 using genomic DNA as template. TCRdb processed the reads anew with MiXCR; each CDR3 protein has one entry. This table has approximately 170,000 distinct CDR3 sequences, less than 50% appearing once. The authors sequenced patients whose flow cytometry had shown CD8+CD57+ cell expansion. Patients were untreated when blood was sampled.

Material: sorted CD4+, CD8+, or CD8+CD57+ T cells (not recorded which) from PBMCs. The chain links TRBV30 to TRBJ1-1, with TRBD1 as a possible D gene (5 bases). The clonotype comes from a human donor with aplastic anemia. The CDR3: CAWIQDKFMNTEAFF. In nucleotides, the CDR3 is TGTGCCTGGATCCAGGACAAGTTTATGAACACTGAAGCTTTCTTT.